Sequencing of this T cell receptor beta chain was carried out in a study of beta chain features in type 1 diabetes. General observations from the study: The study notes PCR might favor shorter templates equally in patients and controls. TCRB CDR3 length was moderately but significantly reduced in all four CD4+ subsets of Type 1 diabetes patients. The naive, central memory and Treg TCRB repertoires showed an apparent similarity that was greater among patients than among healthy donors.

By way of CD45RO/CCR7/CD25/CD127/CD95/CD27, the CD4+ regulatory, stem cell-like memory, central memory and naive cells were sorted. Sequencing targeted expressed TCRB transcripts, as all isolated RNA had been reverse transcribed. Libraries were prepared by immunoSEQ multiplex PCR; TCRdb keeps only in-frame clonotypes and omits some of them. This sample has more than 300,000 clones, with over 8.5% found just once. V gave up 1 base and J gave up 2 bases, with 5 bases separating them. This CDR3 spans 13 amino acids. Germline-derived CDR1 and CDR2 are LGHNA and YNFKEQ. This clone was observed a handful of times. Antigen: not known.

This chain joins TRBV4-2 and TRBJ1-2; D is ambiguous. Sample: central memory CD4+ T cells from blood. The source is a man aged 30 to 39 with type 1 diabetes. CDR3 region: CASSQGQNYGYTF. The CDR3 DNA reads as TGTGCCAGCAGCCAAGGCCAGAACTATGGCTACACCTTC.